The next 16 T cell receptor beta chains were all read from a single sample in a study of shared clonotypes between healthy human individuals (TCRdb year 2020). Library preparation used the immunoSEQ multiplex PCR assay. TCRdb retrieved this table from immuneACCESS and kept in-frame rearrangements only. Not all clones are present; in checked studies, unresolved V genes account for under half, and no reason is known for the remainder. In this sample the table shows hundreds of thousands of clones, around 96% of which occur a single time. The ten largest clones capture roughly 0.06% of the sample. The source material was naive CD4+ T cells sorted from blood. The cell subset or site label of this sample denotes: CD45RA+ positively selected. These receptors were taken from a woman aged 25 to 39 in good health.

This clone appeared once. The chain couples TRBV18 to TRBJ2-1; D unclear. Germline CDR1 KGHSH, CDR2 LQKENI. The V gene lost 1 base and the J gene lost 7 bases, with 17 bases spanning the gap. The CDR3 is made up of 16 amino acids. The CDR3 here is CASSPRVSRLENEQFF. The CDR3 DNA reads as TGTGCCAGCTCACCACGGGTGTCCAGGCTTGAAAATGAGCAGTTCTTC.

The genes are TRBV7-9 and TRBJ2-3; 10 bases align to TRBD2. Germline V lookup: CDR1 SEHNR, CDR2 FQNEAQ (reference sequence). CDR3 length: 18 residues. Unmatched junction bases numbered 9, after V lost 3 bases and J lost 0 bases. CDR3 coding DNA: TGTGCCAGCAGCTTCGGGGCCACTAGCGGGAAGAGCACAGATACGCAGTATTTT. This encodes CASSFGATSGKSTDTQYF.

This rearrangement joins TRBV5-1 to TRBJ1-5, with 8 positions matching TRBD1. The J segment lost 6 bases and the V segment lost 4 bases, leaving 6 bases of the junction unmatched. Germline values: CDR1 SGHRS, CDR2 YFSETQ. The length of the CDR3 is 14 residues. The CDR3 bases are TGCGCCAGCAGCCAAGGACAGGGTGGTCAGCCCCAGCATTTT. This translates into CASSQGQGGQPQHF.

The chain employs TRBV30 and TRBJ2-7; the match to TRBD1 covers 9 bases. J lost 6 bases, V lost 4 bases, and 4 bases had no gene match. CDR1 is GTSNPN and CDR2 is SVGIG in the germline V gene (reference sequence). This CDR3 spans 12 amino acids. The CDR3 region is CAWMDRGAEQYF. The CDR3 DNA is TGTGCCTGGATGGACAGGGGAGCCGAGCAGTACTTC.

This chain connects TRBV7-3 to TRBJ2-7, with D possibly TRBD2 on 6 matching bases. Germline V gene sequence: CDR1 SGHTA, CDR2 FQGTGA. CDR3 length: 13 amino acids. Trimming took 0 bases from V and 3 from J, leaving 6 bases between them. The CDR3 DNA is TGTGCCAGCAGCTTAACTAGCGGCTACGAGCAGTACTTC. This translates into CASSLTSGYEQYF. Together with reference TRBV7-3 and TRBJ2-7, the CDR3 gives the full variable domain: GAGVSQTPSNKVTEKGKYVELRCDPISGHTALYWYRQSLGQGPEFLIYFQGTGAADDSGLPNDRFFAVRPEGSVSTLKIQRTERGDSAVYLCASSLTSGYEQYFGPGTRLTVT.

V gene TRBV18 combines with J gene TRBJ2-2; the match to TRBD1 covers 7 bases. The trim removed 3 bases at V and 6 bases at J, leaving 10 bases unmatched. The CDR3 contains 16 residues. The germline V gene encodes CDR1 KGHSH and CDR2 LQKENI. The CDR3 bases are TGTGCCAGCTCACCGAGGACAGGTCTTGGATCCGGGGAGCTGTTTTTT. It codes for CASSPRTGLGSGELFF. The variable domain in full, completed from reference TRBV18 and TRBJ2-2, reads NAGVMQNPRHLVRRRGQEARLRCSPMKGHSHVYWYRQLPEEGLKFMVYLQKENIIDESGMPKERFSAEFPKEGPSILRIQQVVRGDSAAYFCASSPRTGLGSGELFFGEGSRLTVL.

The CDR3 DNA reads as TGTGCCAGCAGCTTAATTCCGGGGTCCTACGAGCAGTACTTC. Translated: CASSLIPGSYEQYF. The chain uses TRBV11-2 and TRBJ2-7; tentatively, D is TRBD2 (5 bases). The V gene lost 2 bases and the J gene lost 1 base, with 9 bases spanning the gap. Germline-derived CDR1 and CDR2 are SGHAT and FQNNGV. The CDR3 has 14 amino acids.

The rearrangement joins TRBV2 to TRBJ1-4; the D gene is possibly TRBD1 (5 bases). Germline loops: CDR1 SNHLY, CDR2 FYNNEI. Trimming left V 3 bases short and J 0 bases short, with 8 bases between. This CDR3 is 15 amino acids long. This chain's CDR3 is CASSDRQPTNEKLFF. DNA for the CDR3: TGTGCCAGCAGTGACCGACAGCCAACTAATGAAAAACTGTTTTTT.

The rearrangement joins TRBV28 to TRBJ1-5; D ambiguous. This CDR3 spans 14 amino acids. The germline V gene encodes CDR1 MDHEN and CDR2 SYDVKM. The germline V and J ends were trimmed by 4 bases and 6 bases, with 13 bases remaining between them. As DNA, the CDR3 is TGTGCCAGCAGTTGGGCCCTTTCGGGTCAGCCCCAGCATTTT. Its translation is CASSWALSGQPQHF.

This CDR3 is CASSYEQASYNEQFF. DNA for the CDR3: TGTGCCAGCAGTTACGAGCAGGCCTCCTACAATGAGCAGTTCTTC. The chain recombines TRBV6-6 with TRBJ2-1; no definite D call. Germline CDR1 and CDR2: MNHNY and SVGAGI (reference sequence). V was cut by 2 bases and J by 0 bases, with 8 bases left in between. The CDR3 consists of 15 residues.

V is TRBV6-4 and J is TRBJ2-1, with 9 positions matching TRBD1. Per germline, CDR1 MRHNA and CDR2 SNTAGT. V was pared by 2 bases and J by 5 bases, with 13 bases of the junction left unmatched. The length of the CDR3 is 18 residues. Here the CDR3 reads CASSDQGQGRTRHNEQFF. The CDR3 coding sequence is TGTGCCAGCAGTGACCAAGGACAGGGGAGGACCAGGCACAATGAGCAGTTCTTC.

This chain joins TRBV19 and TRBJ1-2; D ambiguous. This CDR3 comprises 15 residues. V gave up 7 bases and J gave up 4 bases, with 19 bases separating them. Germline V gene sequence: CDR1 LNHDA, CDR2 SQIVND (reference sequence). The CDR3 is CASTKGPAVSYGYTF. In DNA, the CDR3 is TGTGCCAGTACCAAGGGTCCCGCGGTGAGCTATGGCTACACCTTC.

V usage is TRBV10-1 and J usage is TRBJ2-7, with D possibly matching TRBD2 (5 bases). CDR1 WNHNN and CDR2 SYGVQD come from the germline V gene (reference sequence). The CDR3 extends over 13 amino acids. Trimming cost V 0 bases and J 9 bases, with 12 bases left between them. The CDR3 loop reads CASSESEVSGQYF. CDR3 DNA: TGCGCCAGCAGTGAGTCGGAGGTGTCAGGGCAGTACTTC.

The chain has TRBV7-9 and TRBJ2-7; the match to TRBD1 covers 7 bases. CDR1 and CDR2 (germline): SEHNR, FQNEAQ (reference sequence). The CDR3 runs to 17 residues. V dropped 5 bases and J dropped 1; count of bases not matched to a gene: 14. Here the CDR3 DNA reads TGTGCCAGCAGCCGAAATACAGGGGCGGCGATTTCCTACGAGCAGTACTTC. Amino acid sequence: CASSRNTGAAISYEQYF.

The chain links TRBV27 to TRBJ2-7, with TRBD1 identical over 11 bases. The junction had 5 bases not matched to a gene; V was cut back by 4 bases and J by 3 bases. The CDR3 extends over 15 amino acids. Germline loops: CDR1 MNHEY, CDR2 SMNVEV (reference sequence). The CDR3 nucleotides are TGTGCCAGCAGTTCCCGGACAGGGGGCCTCTACGAGCAGTACTTC. Its translation: CASSSRTGGLYEQYF.

The rearrangement links TRBV27 to TRBJ2-1; 8 bases line up with TRBD2. Germline V gene sequence: CDR1 MNHEY, CDR2 SMNVEV (reference sequence). After removal of 6 bases from V and 5 bases from J, the junction contained 6 bases not matched to a gene. The CDR3 spans 14 residues. Here the CDR3 DNA reads TGTGCCAGCAGCCAGACTAGCGCTAACAATGAGCAGTTCTTC. Encoded protein: CASSQTSANNEQFF.